The 2 T cell receptor beta chains below come from one sample, sequenced in a study of shared clonotypes between healthy human individuals. Sequenced by immunoSEQ multiplex PCR; TCRdb stores in-frame clones only, minus some. The sample lists around 370,000 clones, roughly 96% occurring once. The sequencing input was memory CD8+ T cells sorted from blood. Subset defined: CD45RO+ cells pooled with CCR7-negative TemRA cells. Source of these receptors: a man aged 25-40 years in good health.

This clone has a single count. The gene calls are TRBV19 and TRBJ2-7; 11 bases line up with TRBD2. In germline, CDR1 is LNHDA, CDR2 SQIVND (reference sequence). The CDR3 contains 17 residues. With V trimmed by 1 base and J by 3 bases, 8 bases remained unmatched. The CDR3 nucleotides are TGTGCCAGTAGTATAGGGCTAGCGGGAGGACGCGGCTACGAGCAGTACTTC. It encodes CASSIGLAGGRGYEQYF. Based on the CDR3 plus reference TRBV19 and TRBJ2-7, the full variable domain is DGGITQSPKYLFRKEGQNVTLSCEQNLNHDAMYWYRQDPGQGLRLIYYSQIVNDFQKGDIAEGYSVSREKKESFPLTVTSAQKNPTAFYLCASSIGLAGGRGYEQYFGPGTRLTVT.

This chain uses TRBV10-3 with TRBJ1-2; 8 bases agree with TRBD1. V was pared by 7 bases and J by 2 bases, with 9 bases of the junction left unmatched. CDR1 ENHRY and CDR2 SYGVKD come from the germline V gene. The CDR3 is 15 amino acids. CDR3 protein: CAITSSRDRNYGYTF. The DNA of the CDR3 is TGTGCCATCACGAGTTCCCGGGACAGGAACTATGGCTACACCTTC.